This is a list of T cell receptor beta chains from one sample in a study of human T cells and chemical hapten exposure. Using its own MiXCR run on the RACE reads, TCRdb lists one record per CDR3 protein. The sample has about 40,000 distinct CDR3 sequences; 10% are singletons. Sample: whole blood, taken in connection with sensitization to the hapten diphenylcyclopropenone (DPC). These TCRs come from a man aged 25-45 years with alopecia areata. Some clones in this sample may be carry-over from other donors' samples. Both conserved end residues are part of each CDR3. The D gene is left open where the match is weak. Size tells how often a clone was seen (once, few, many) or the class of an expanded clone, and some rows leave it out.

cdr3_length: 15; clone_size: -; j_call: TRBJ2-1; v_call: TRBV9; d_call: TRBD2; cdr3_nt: TGTGCCAGCAGCCTCGGGACTAGCGGCTACAATGAGCAGTTCTTC; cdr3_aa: CASSLGTSGYNEQFF
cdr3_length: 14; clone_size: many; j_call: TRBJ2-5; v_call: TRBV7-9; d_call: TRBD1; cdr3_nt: TGTGCCAGCAGCTTAGGGACAGGGCAAGAGACCCAGTACTTC; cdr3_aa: CASSLGTGQETQYF
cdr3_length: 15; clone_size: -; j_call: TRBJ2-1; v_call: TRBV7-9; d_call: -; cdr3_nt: TGTGCCAGCAGCTCAGCTTCCGACTCCTACAATGAGCAGTTCTTC; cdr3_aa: CASSSASDSYNEQFF
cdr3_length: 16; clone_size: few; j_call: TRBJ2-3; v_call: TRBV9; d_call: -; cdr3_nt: TGTGCCAGCAGCGTAGGACCGGGACAAAGCACAGATACGCAGTATTTT; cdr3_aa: CASSVGPGQSTDTQYF
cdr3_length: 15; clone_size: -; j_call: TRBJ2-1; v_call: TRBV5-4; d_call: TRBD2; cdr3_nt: TGTGCCAGCAGTGCCGGGACTAGGAGTCAGGATGAGCAGTTCTTC; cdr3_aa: CASSAGTRSQDEQFF
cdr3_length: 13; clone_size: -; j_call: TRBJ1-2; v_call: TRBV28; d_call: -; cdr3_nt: TGTGCCAGCACCACGGGTACGGACTATGGCTACACCTTC; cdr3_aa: CASTTGTDYGYTF
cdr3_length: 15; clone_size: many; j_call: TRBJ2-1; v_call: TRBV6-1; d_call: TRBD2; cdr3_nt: TGTGCCAGCAGTAAGCGGGGGAGCTCCTACAATGAGCAGTTCTTC; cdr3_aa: CASSKRGSSYNEQFF
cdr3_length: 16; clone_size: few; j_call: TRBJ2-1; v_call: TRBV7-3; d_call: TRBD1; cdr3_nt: TGTGCCAGCAGCTTACGGGGCGGCACACAGGGGGATGAGCAGTTCTTC; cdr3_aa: CASSLRGGTQGDEQFF
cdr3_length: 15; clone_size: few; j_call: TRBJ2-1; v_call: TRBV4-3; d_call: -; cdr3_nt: TGCGCCAGCAGCCAAGACTTAACAGTCCTATTTGAGCAGTTCTTC; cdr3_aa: CASSQDLTVLFEQFF
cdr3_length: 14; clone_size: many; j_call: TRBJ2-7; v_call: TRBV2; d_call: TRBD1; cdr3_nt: TGTGCCAGCAGACGGGGACAGGTCCAGGACGAGCAGTACTTC; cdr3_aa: CASRRGQVQDEQYF
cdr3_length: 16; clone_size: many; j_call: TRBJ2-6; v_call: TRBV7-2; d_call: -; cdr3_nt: TGTGCCAGCACCAAACCCGGGCCCTCTGGGGCCAACGTCCTGACTTTC; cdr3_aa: CASTKPGPSGANVLTF
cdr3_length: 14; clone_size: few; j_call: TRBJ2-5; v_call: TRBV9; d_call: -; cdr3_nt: TGTGCCAGCAGCTTTGGACAGGAGGGAGAGACCCAGTACTTC; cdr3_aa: CASSFGQEGETQYF
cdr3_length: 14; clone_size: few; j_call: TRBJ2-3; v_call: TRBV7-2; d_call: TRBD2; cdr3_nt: TGTGCCAGCACCAGACTAGCTAACCCAGATACGCAGTATTTT; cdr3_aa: CASTRLANPDTQYF
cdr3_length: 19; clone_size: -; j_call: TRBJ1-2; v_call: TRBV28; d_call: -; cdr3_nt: TGTGCCAGCAGTTTTTTGATCCAGGTCACAGATAATTCTAACTATGGCTACACCTTC; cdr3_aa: CASSFLIQVTDNSNYGYTF
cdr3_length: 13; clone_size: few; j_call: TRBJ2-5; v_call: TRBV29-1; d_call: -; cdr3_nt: TGCAGCGTCACTCCGGGCCTCAGGGAGACCCAGTACTTC; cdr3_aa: CSVTPGLRETQYF
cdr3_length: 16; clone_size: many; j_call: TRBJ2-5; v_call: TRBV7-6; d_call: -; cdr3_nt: TGTGCCAGCAGCTCAGTTCAGGGGAGAGGTAAAGAGACCCAGTACTTC; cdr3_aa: CASSSVQGRGKETQYF
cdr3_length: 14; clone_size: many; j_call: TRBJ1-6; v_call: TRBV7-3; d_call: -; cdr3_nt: TGTGCCAGCAGCTTAGGGGGAGAGAGTTCACCCCTCCACTTT; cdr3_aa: CASSLGGESSPLHF
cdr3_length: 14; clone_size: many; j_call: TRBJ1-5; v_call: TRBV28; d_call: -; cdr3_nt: TGTGCCAGCAGCAAACAGGGTAGCAATCAGCCCCAGCATTTT; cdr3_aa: CASSKQGSNQPQHF
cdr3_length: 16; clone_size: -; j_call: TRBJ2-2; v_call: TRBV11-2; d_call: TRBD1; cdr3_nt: TGTGCCAGCAGCCTAGGACGGACAGGGGGCACCGGGGAGCTGTTTTTT; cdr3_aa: CASSLGRTGGTGELFF
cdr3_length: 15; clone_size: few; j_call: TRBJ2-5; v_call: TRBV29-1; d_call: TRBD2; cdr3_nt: TGCAGCGTTGCTTCCCGGGGACTAGGGCAAGAGACCCAGTACTTC; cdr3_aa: CSVASRGLGQETQYF
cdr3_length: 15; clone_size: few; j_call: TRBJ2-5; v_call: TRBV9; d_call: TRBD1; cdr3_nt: TGTGCCAGCAGCGTAGGGACAGGGGGGGTGGAGACCCAGTACTTC; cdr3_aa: CASSVGTGGVETQYF
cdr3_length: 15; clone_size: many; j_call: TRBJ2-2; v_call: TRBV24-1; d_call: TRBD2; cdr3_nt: TGTGCCACCGTGGCTAGCGGATCTTACACCGGGGAGCTGTTTTTT; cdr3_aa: CATVASGSYTGELFF
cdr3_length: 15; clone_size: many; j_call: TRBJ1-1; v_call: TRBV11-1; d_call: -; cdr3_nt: TGTGCCAGCAGCTTTTCCATGCAACCCAACACTGAAGCTTTCTTT; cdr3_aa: CASSFSMQPNTEAFF
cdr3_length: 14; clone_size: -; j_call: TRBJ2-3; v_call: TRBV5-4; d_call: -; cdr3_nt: TGTGCCAGCAGCTCGAAGGGGGGTACAGATACGCAGTATTTT; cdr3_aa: CASSSKGGTDTQYF
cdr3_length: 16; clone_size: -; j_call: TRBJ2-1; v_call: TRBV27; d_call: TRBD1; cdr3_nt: TGTGCCAGCAGTTTATCCAGGGACAGGGGGCGGGATGAGCAGTTCTTC; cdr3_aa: CASSLSRDRGRDEQFF
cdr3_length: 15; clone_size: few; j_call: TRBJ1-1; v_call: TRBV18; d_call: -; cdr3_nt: TGTGCCAGCTCACCAGTCAGCCCCGGGAACACTGAAGCTTTCTTT; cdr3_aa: CASSPVSPGNTEAFF
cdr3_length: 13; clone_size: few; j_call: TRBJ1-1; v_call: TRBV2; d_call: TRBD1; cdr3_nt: TGTGCCAGTGCGGGACAGCCGAACACTGAAGCTTTCTTT; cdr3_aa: CASAGQPNTEAFF
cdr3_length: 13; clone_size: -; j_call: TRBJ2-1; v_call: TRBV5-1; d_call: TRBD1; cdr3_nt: TGCGCCAGCAGCAAGGACAGGTCTAATGAGCAGTTCTTC; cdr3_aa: CASSKDRSNEQFF
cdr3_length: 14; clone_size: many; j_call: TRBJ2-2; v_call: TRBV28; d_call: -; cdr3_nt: TGTGCCAGCAGTTTAGGGGTAGACACCGGGGAGCTGTTTTTT; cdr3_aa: CASSLGVDTGELFF
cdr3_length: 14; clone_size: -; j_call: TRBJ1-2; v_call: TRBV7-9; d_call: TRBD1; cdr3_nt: TGTGCCAGCACCCTAGCAGGGGGTTTCGATGGCTACACCTTC; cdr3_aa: CASTLAGGFDGYTF
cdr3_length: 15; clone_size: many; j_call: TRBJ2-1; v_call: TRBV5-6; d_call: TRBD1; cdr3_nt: TGTGCCAGCAGCTTCGGGACAGGGATAGACAATGAGCAGTTCTTC; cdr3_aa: CASSFGTGIDNEQFF
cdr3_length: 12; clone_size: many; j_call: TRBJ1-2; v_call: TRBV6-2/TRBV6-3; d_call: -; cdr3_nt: TGTGCCAGCAGTTACAGCAGGAGTGGCTACACCTTC; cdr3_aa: CASSYSRSGYTF
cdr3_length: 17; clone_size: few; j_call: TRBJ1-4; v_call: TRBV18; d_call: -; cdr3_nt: TGTGCCAGCTCACCAGAAAGGTCAACTGCAACTAATGAAAAACTGTTTTTT; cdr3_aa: CASSPERSTATNEKLFF
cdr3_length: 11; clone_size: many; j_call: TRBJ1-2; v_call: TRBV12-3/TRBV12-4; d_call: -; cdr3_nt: TGTGCCAGCGGAATCATCCGGGCTGGGGTCTTC; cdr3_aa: CASGIIRAGVF
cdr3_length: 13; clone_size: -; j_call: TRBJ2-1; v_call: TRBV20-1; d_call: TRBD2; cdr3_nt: TGCAGTGCCAGGGACTATGACTACAATGAGCAGTTCTTC; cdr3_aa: CSARDYDYNEQFF
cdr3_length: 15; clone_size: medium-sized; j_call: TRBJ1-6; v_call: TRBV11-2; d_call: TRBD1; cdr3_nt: TGTGCCAGCAGCTTAGCAGGGGGCGGGAATTCACCCCTCCACTTT; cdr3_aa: CASSLAGGGNSPLHF
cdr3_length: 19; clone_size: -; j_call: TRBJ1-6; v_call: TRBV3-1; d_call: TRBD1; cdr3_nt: TGTGCCAGCAGCTCGGGCAGGGGGGGGCTCAGCTCCTATAATTCACCCCTCCACTTT; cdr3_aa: CASSSGRGGLSSYNSPLHF
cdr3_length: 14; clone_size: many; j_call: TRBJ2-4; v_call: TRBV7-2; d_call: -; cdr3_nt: TGTGCCAGCAGCTTAGATAGGGCCAAAAACATTCAGTACTTC; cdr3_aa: CASSLDRAKNIQYF
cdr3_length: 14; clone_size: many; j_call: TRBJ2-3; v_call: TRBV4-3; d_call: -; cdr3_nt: TGCGCCAGCAGCCAAGGCTCAGGGGCAGATACGCAGTATTTT; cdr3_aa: CASSQGSGADTQYF
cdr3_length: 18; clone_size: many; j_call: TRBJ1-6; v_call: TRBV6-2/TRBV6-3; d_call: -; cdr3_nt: TGTGCCAGCAGTTACTCGATTTTGACAGCCCCCGAGGATTCACCCCTCCACTTT; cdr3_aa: CASSYSILTAPEDSPLHF
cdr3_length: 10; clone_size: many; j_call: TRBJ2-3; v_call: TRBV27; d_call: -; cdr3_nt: TGTGCCAGCAGAACAGATACGCAGTATTTT; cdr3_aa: CASRTDTQYF
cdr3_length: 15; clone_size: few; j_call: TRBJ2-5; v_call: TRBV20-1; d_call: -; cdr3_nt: TGCAGTGCTGCTTCACCCGTGGACGGGTCCGAGACCCAGTACTTC; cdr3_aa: CSAASPVDGSETQYF
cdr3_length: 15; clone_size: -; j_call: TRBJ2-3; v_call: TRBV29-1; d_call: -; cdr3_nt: TGCAGCGCTACGACCTCCGGGGTTAGTGCAGATACGCAGTATTTT; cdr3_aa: CSATTSGVSADTQYF
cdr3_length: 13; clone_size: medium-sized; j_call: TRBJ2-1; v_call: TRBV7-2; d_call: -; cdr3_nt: TGTGCCAGCAGCTTACATAGATCCCCTGAGCAGTTCTTC; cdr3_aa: CASSLHRSPEQFF
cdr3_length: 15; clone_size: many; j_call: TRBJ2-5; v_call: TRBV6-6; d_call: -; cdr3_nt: TGTGCCAGCACCTCCCCATCGCAGGGGAAAGAGACCCAGTACTTC; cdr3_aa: CASTSPSQGKETQYF
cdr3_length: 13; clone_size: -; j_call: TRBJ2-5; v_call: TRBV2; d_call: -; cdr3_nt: TGTGCCAGCAACCCGAGCAGGGCGGAGACCCAGTACTTC; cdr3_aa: CASNPSRAETQYF
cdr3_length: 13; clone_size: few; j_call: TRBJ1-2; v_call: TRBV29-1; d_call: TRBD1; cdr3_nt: TGCAGCGTTGGACCGACAGGGGCGGATGGCTACACCTTC; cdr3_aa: CSVGPTGADGYTF
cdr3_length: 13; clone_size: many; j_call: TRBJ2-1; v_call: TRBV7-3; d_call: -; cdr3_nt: TGTGCCAGCAGCGTAGGACGGGGCAATGAGCAGTTCTTC; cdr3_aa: CASSVGRGNEQFF